This TCR beta chain was profiled in a study of blood T cell repertoires in COVID-19. V was trimmed by 4 bases and J by 6 bases, leaving 9 bases between them. There are 12 residues in the CDR3. Germline CDR1 reads SEHNR; CDR2 reads FQNEAQ (reference sequence). TCRdb's copy holds only in-frame clones and misses some; the assay was immunoSEQ multiplex PCR. The sample holds 200,000 to 250,000 clones, around nine tenths seen once. The origin of this receptor is an older woman with acute or convalescent COVID-19. Sequencing used peripheral blood. The chain has TRBV7-9 and TRBJ1-2; D possibly corresponds to TRBD1 (5 bases). CDR3 amino acids: CASSSDNDGYTF. The CDR3, as DNA: TGTGCCAGCAGCTCGGACAACGATGGCTACACCTTC.